Shown below are 15 T cell receptor beta chains from a single sample sequenced in a study of blood T cell repertoires in COVID-19. TCRdb keeps only in-frame clones here, not all; method: immunoSEQ multiplex PCR. Counted here are some 250,000 clones, about 83% occurring once; the ten biggest clones make up approximately 5.9%. The sequencing sample was made of peripheral blood. These receptor sequences come from a man older than 75 with acute or convalescent COVID-19.

The CDR3 DNA reads as TGCAGTGTCAGACAGGGGGAGGAGCAGTACTTC. This codes for CSVRQGEEQYF. V is TRBV20-1 and J is TRBJ2-7, with TRBD1 matching over 9 bases. V was clipped by 7 bases and J by 7 bases; unmatched bases: 5. CDR3 length: 11 amino acids. Germline CDR1 DFQATT, CDR2 SNEGSKA (reference sequence).

The chain couples TRBV7-2 to TRBJ2-7; 7 nucleotides agree with TRBD1. V was clipped by 1 base and J by 3 bases; unmatched bases: 6. The germline V gene has CDR1 SGHTA and CDR2 FQGNSA. The CDR3 spans 15 residues. This CDR3 is CASSLVTGLNYEQYF. The CDR3 DNA follows: TGTGCCAGCAGCTTAGTGACAGGGCTGAACTACGAGCAGTACTTC. Full variable domain (remainder filled in from reference TRBV7-2 and TRBJ2-7): GAGVSQSPSNKVTEKGKDVELRCDPISGHTALYWYRQSLGQGLEFLIYFQGNSAPDKSGLPSDRFSAERTGGSVSTLTIQRTQQEDSAVYLCASSLVTGLNYEQYFGPGTRLTVT.

The chain employs TRBV19 and TRBJ2-1; no clear D gene. The CDR3 runs 14 residues. Between the trimmed V and J ends, which lost 5 bases and 6 bases, there was a span of 14 bases. From germline, CDR1 is LNHDA and CDR2 SQIVND (reference sequence). The CDR3, as DNA: TGTGCCAGTAGTTCTTGGCCGGGTACCAATGAGCAGTTCTTC. Its translation: CASSSWPGTNEQFF.

The chain combines TRBV5-4 with TRBJ1-2; a weak D match, TRBD1 (6 bases). Trimming cost V 4 bases and J 9 bases, with 16 bases left between them. Germline lookup yields CDR1 SGHNT and CDR2 YYREEE (reference sequence). The CDR3 extends over 13 amino acids. CDR3: CASSPGGQGSYTF. The CDR3 coding sequence is TGTGCCAGCAGCCCCGGGGGGCAGGGGAGCTACACCTTC.

V is TRBV6-4 and J is TRBJ2-2, with D possibly TRBD1 on 6 matching bases. The CDR3 consists of 15 residues. The germline V gene has CDR1 MRHNA and CDR2 SNTAGT. The ends were cut back, 4 bases at V and 3 bases at J, with 12 bases in the middle. CDR3 sequence (DNA): TGTGCCAGCAGTGCAGGCCAGGGGCACACCGGGGAGCTGTTTTTT. It codes for CASSAGQGHTGELFF.

The rearrangement joins TRBV7-8 to TRBJ1-2; TRBD1 matches 8 bases. Unmatched junction bases numbered 16, after V lost 2 bases and J lost 8 bases. The germline gives CDR1 SGHVS, CDR2 FQNEAQ. CDR3 length equals 17 residues. This chain's CDR3 is CASSLYGRGTGLGGYTF. The DNA of the CDR3 is TGTGCCAGCAGCTTATACGGCAGGGGGACAGGACTTGGAGGCTACACCTTC.

This clone has more than one count but fewer than ten. This sequence joins TRBV7-3 and TRBJ1-1; 9 positions agree with TRBD1. This CDR3 is built from 14 residues. Germline CDR1 SGHTA, CDR2 FQGTGA. The trim removed 5 bases at V and 9 bases at J, leaving 10 bases unmatched. The DNA of the CDR3 is TGTGCCAGCAGCCCAGGGACAGGGAGTTCAAAAGCTTTCTTT. Protein: CASSPGTGSSKAFF.

The chain recombines TRBV3-1 (or the pseudogene TRBV3-2) with TRBJ1-1, with D tentatively TRBD1 (5 bases). Trimming removed 0 bases at V and 4 bases at J, with 12 bases between. The V gene's germline CDR1 is LGHDT and CDR2 YNNKEL (reference sequence). The CDR3 is 15 amino acids. The CDR3 DNA follows: TGTGCCAGCAGCCAAGAGAGGACACCCGCCACTGAAGCTTTCTTT. Translated: CASSQERTPATEAFF.

V usage is TRBV7-9 and J usage is TRBJ2-2; perhaps TRBD2 as D (6 bases). Germline loops: CDR1 SEHNR, CDR2 FQNEAQ (reference sequence). The germline V and J ends were trimmed by 8 bases and 3 bases, with 13 bases remaining between them. The CDR3 length is 14 residues. CDR3 bases: TGTGCCAGCTATCGGGGAGGTCACACCGGGGAGCTGTTTTTT. Protein: CASYRGGHTGELFF.

V is TRBV7-2 and J is TRBJ2-7, with TRBD2 matching over 9 bases. V shed 5 bases, J shed 1 base, and the junction held 6 bases outside the gene matches. Looked up from germline, CDR1 is SGHTA and CDR2 is FQGNSA. CDR3 length: 15 residues. The CDR3 protein is CASSLSGGLSYEQYF. The CDR3 coding sequence is TGTGCCAGCAGCCTCAGCGGGGGGTTATCCTACGAGCAGTACTTC.

The V call is TRBV5-6, the J call TRBJ2-7; a possible D gene is TRBD2 (6 bases). V lost 2 bases to trimming and J lost 1 base, with 13 bases between them. CDR1 is SGHDT, CDR2 YYEEEE, per germline. This CDR3 has 15 residues. Here the CDR3 reads CASSLRRGRSYEQYF. CDR3 nucleotide sequence: TGTGCCAGCAGCTTAAGGAGGGGCAGATCCTACGAGCAGTACTTC.

This clone came up once. The chain couples TRBV10-2 to TRBJ1-4, with 9 bases that match TRBD1. CDR3 length: 14 amino acids. Unmatched junction bases numbered 7, after V lost 6 bases and J lost 8 bases. Looked up from germline, CDR1 is WSHSY and CDR2 is SAAADI. CDR3 nucleotides: TGCGCCAGCAGACTGACAGGGGGAGAGGAAAAACTGTTTTTT. Its translation: CASRLTGGEEKLFF.

J is TRBJ2-2 and V is TRBV5-1; D is ambiguous. V was shortened by 4 bases and J by 0 bases, with 13 bases between the two germline ends. CDR3 length: 16 amino acids. Germline V gene data show CDR1 as SGHRS and CDR2 as YFSETQ. In DNA, the CDR3 is TGCGCCAGCAGCCGACACATGCTATCGAACACCGGGGAGCTGTTTTTT. Its protein is CASSRHMLSNTGELFF.

This clone has a handful of counts. This chain links TRBV30 with TRBJ1-1; D gene uncertain. In germline, CDR1 is GTSNPN, CDR2 SVGIG (reference sequence). V lost 0 bases, J lost 6 bases, and 11 bases lay in between. The CDR3 totals 13 residues. This CDR3 is CAWSVRVGAEAFF. CDR3 bases: TGTGCCTGGAGTGTACGGGTCGGTGCTGAAGCTTTCTTT.

The gene calls are TRBV5-1 and TRBJ2-1; TRBD2 matches 9 bases. Trimming removed 2 bases from V and 4 bases from J; junction bases left unmatched: 7. Germline loops: CDR1 SGHRS, CDR2 YFSETQ. This CDR3 is built from 16 residues. This CDR3 reads CASSFISGRLYNEQFF. CDR3 nucleotides: TGCGCCAGCAGCTTTATTAGCGGGAGATTGTACAATGAGCAGTTCTTC.